The present TCR beta chain was sequenced within a study of control samples from healthy donors and cancer patients. The CDR3 contains 16 residues. The germline gives CDR1 SGHAT, CDR2 FQNNGV. After removal of 6 bases from V and 5 bases from J, the junction contained 12 bases not matched to a gene. The protocol was immunoSEQ multiplex PCR, while the TCRdb copy is restricted to in-frame clones and leaves out a portion. Seen here are about 60,000 clones, approximately 90% observed once, and the top ten hold 1% to 1.5%. This clonotype was obtained from a woman aged 50 to 60 with colorectal cancer. The chain employs TRBV11-2 and TRBJ2-1; TRBD2 matches at 8 bases. Sequencing used PBMCs. The chain's CDR3 is CASRMVGGRTNNEQFF. The CDR3, as DNA: TGTGCCAGCAGGATGGTAGGCGGGAGGACCAACAATGAGCAGTTCTTC.